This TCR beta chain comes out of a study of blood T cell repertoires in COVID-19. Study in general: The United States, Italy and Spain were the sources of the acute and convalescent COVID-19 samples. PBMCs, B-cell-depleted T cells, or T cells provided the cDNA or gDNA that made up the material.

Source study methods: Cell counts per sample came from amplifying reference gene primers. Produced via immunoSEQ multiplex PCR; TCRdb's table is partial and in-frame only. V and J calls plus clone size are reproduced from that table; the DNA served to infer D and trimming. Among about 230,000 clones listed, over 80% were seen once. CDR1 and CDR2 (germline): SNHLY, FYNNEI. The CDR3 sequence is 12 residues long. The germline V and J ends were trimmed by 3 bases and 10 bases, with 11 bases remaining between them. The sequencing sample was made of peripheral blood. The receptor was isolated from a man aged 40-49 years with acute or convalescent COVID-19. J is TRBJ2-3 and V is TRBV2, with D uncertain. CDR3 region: CASSDPTRAQYF. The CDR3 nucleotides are TGTGCCAGCAGTGATCCCACCCGGGCGCAGTATTTT.